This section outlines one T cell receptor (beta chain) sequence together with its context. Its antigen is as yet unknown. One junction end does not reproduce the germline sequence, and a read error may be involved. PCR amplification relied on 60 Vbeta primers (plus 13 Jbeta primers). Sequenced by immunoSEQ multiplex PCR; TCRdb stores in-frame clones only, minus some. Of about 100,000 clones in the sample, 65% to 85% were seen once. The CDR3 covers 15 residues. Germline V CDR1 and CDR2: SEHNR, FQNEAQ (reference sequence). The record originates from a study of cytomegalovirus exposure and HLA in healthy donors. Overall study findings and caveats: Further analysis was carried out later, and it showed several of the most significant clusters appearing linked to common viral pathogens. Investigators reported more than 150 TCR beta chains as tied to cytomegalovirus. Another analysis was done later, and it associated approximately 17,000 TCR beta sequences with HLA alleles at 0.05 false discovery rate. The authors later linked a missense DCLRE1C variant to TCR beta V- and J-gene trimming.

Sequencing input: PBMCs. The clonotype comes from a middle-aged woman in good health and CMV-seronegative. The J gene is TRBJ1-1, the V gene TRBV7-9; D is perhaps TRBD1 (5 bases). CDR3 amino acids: CSSSLIKEGLNGAFF. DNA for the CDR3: TGTTCCAGCAGCTTAATCAAGGAGGGACTAAACGGAGCTTTCTTT.